Sequencing of this T cell receptor (beta chain) was carried out in a study of T cells in Graves' hyperthyroidism and ophthalmopathy (dated by TCRdb to about 2019). In terms of the full investigation: Peripheral blood samples were taken at initial diagnosis, before any treatment was given. TCR V-J signatures able to tell the groups apart were searched for in a discovery cohort of more than 90 patients, of whom roughly 42 had Graves' ophthalmopathy and some 60 had stable Graves' hyperthyroidism. Prospective prediction of ophthalmopathy was tested in an independent validation cohort of approximately 19 hyperthyroidism patients and some 17 patients who later progressed to ophthalmopathy. The 75 to 100 discovery patients were randomly divided into training and test sets at a 7:3 ratio. In addition, the study compared T-cell repertoires in thyroid tissue and in blood from about 6 Graves' hyperthyroidism patients. Once sampling was done, hyperthyroidism patients were given methimazole at a starting dose of 30 mg daily, whereas ophthalmopathy patients were given high-dose intravenous methylprednisolone. TCR Vbeta CDR3 sequencing of 130 to 150 peripheral blood samples (fewer than 45 ophthalmopathy, some 75 hyperthyroidism and some 17 progressor patients) is reported in the paper.

Relative to germline, V is missing 6 bases and J is missing 5 bases, with 5 bases of the junction outside any gene match. The CDR1 and CDR2 encoded by the germline V gene are WSHSY and SAAADI. The CDR3 sequence holds 13 residues, the cysteine and phenylalanine included. Only the CDR3 part of the read is kept: 39 bases, read in frame from the first base. This clonotype was detected many times. Its antigen target is currently unknown. There are no base qualities to consult, and no much larger clone falls within one base. Amplification of TCR beta CDR3 regions was carried out from RNA transcripts. For the first round of RT-PCR on the TCR CDR3, the HTBI primer set was used together with the Qiagen OneStep RT-PCR kit. A second multiplex PCR round built the libraries, followed by size selection and purification. The libraries were sequenced on an Illumina HiSeq2000 using paired-end 100 bp reads. The original pipeline was this. SOAPnuke was used to process the raw data, throwing out any read that contained adapters or uncalled bases, had a mean Phred below 15, or lacked an exact constant-primer or identifier match. COPE v1.2.5 was used to merge the high-quality paired reads, and each unique nucleotide sequence was defined as a clonotype. Clonotypes were aligned to IMGT TRBV, TRBD and TRBJ reference segments using MiTCR v1.1. Analysis was restricted to V-J combinations with a frequency above 0.0001, which covered roughly 99% of repertoires. The TCS score was defined as the ratio of F50 (clonal expansion) to E x V (chaos), calculated using BLOSUM62-based TCRdist between CDR3 peptides within each V-J. Welch's t-statistics and random forest reduced around 520 V-J features to 10 to 15, which were used in a naive Bayes classifier (R e1071). TCRdb applied fastp at Q25 and MiXCR to the public reads, then kept only in-frame beta chains. Every distinct CDR3 protein forms one entry, paired with its most common genes and DNA. TCRdb assigned the V and J calls; the authors' analysis was not used. Counted in this sample were some 300,000 distinct CDR3 sequences; 15% to 20% of them appeared once. Roughly a third of the sample comes from the top ten.

Stable Graves' hyperthyroidism was defined as the absence of progression to ophthalmopathy over 18 months of follow-up. Hyperthyroidism patients were newly diagnosed, with disease duration under 2 months, and aged 18 to 65 years. Exclusion was applied to patients with uncontrolled infections, other autoimmune diseases, pregnancy or lactation. Diagnoses relied on clinical symptoms, serum thyroxine and TRAb, thyroid ultrasound and orbital computed tomography. PBMCs were separated from roughly 10 ml of fresh peripheral blood using Ficoll-Paque density gradient centrifugation. Total RNA was extracted using Trizol reagent, and RNA quality was assessed on an Agilent 2100 Bioanalyzer. The investigation overall reported the following: In validation, the model predicted progression to ophthalmopathy with around 71% sensitivity and about 73% specificity, a median of roughly seven months before onset. Most expanded thyroid clonotypes (frequency above 0.001) were also found in blood, which suggests that blood repertoires may mirror thyroid immune responses. A model built on a 13 V-J signature distinguished ophthalmopathy from stable hyperthyroidism, reaching 87.88% sensitivity and approximately 83% specificity in cross-validation and 80%/75% in testing. Sample size was not statistically predetermined, and investigators were not blinded to group allocation.

Sequencing was carried out using blood. This sequence originates from a man aged 25-40 years with Graves' hyperthyroidism. The rearranged chain carries TRBV10-2 and TRBJ2-5, with 8 bases matching TRBD1. The CDR3 loop reads CASSPTGVETQYF. The sequenced DNA is TGCGCCAGCAGCCCGACAGGGGTCGAGACCCAGTACTTC.